One T cell receptor (beta chain) is described in this entry. The clone's antigen remains unknown. No clone much larger than this one lies a single base away; base qualities are absent. The library relied on the immunoSEQ multiplex PCR assay. For the multiplex PCR, a mixture combining 60 forward primers for TCR Vbeta segments and 13 reverse primers for TCR Jbeta segments was used. The CDR3 region of rearranged TCR beta genes was amplified from genomic DNA with a multiplex PCR assay. On the Illumina HiSeq System, the amplified TCR beta libraries were sequenced as 87-base-pair reads. On the study's bioinformatics: A later analysis tallied 70 million to 100 million unique TCR beta chains across the 650 to 750 repertoires, and some 10 million of those chains were shared by two or more donors. To remove PCR and sequencing errors, raw reads were error-corrected and collapsed into unique sequences using a nearest-neighbor algorithm that merged closely related sequences. To assign V, D and J gene segments, CDR3 sequences were aligned to IMGT reference sequences. For a sequence to be retained, a match of at least six nucleotides to both a V gene segment and a J gene segment was required. Rearrangements were called productive when the CDR3 lacked stop codons and stayed in frame with V and J; all others were non-productive. Following IMGT convention, CDR3 was defined as the stretch from the second conserved V-encoded cysteine up to the conserved J-encoded phenylalanine. In an earlier analysis of 587 of the donors, sequences lacking an unambiguous match to a single V gene segment were excluded. In an earlier analysis of roughly 500 of the donors, V segments were called functional above 56.7% productive rearrangements and were called segregating when the between-donor standard deviation exceeded 5%. To diagnose cytomegalovirus status from the catalog of TCR beta chain sequences, a statistical classification framework was built. In a later analysis, TCR nucleotide sequences were compared against IMGT/GENE-DB human TR gene sequences so that V and J genes could be assigned. The TCRdist pipeline was used in a later analysis to assign CDR3 sequences and most-parsimonious VDJ recombination scenarios. A later analysis defined each TCR beta chain by its CDR3 amino acid sequence plus V-gene family, and excluded reads lacking a unique V-gene family. In a later analysis, some 600 highly shared, low-generation-probability nucleotide sequences were removed to address suspected cross-contamination and a sequencing artifact. In a later analysis, a clonal expansion index for each public chain was calculated from normalized within-repertoire ranks of inferred template counts. In a later analysis, generation probabilities were computed using a VDJ recombination model fitted to out-of-frame rearrangements, and the results were checked against IGoR. In a later analysis, TCR-TCR, TCR-HLA and TCR-CMV co-occurrence was scored with hypergeometric tests, and a repertoire-size bias correction was applied to TCR pairs. False discovery rates were estimated in a later analysis by permuting HLA or CMV assignments 20 times. In a later analysis, co-occurring TCRs were grouped using DBSCAN, with TCRdist sequence similarity added in when clustering inside HLA-allele-positive subsets. Co-occurrence clustering excluded repertoires with fewer than 30,000 or more than 120,000 public chains, plus five with anomalous nucleotide sharing. Drawn from immuneACCESS, this table holds only the in-frame rearrangements with V and J called that TCRdb kept. Clones are partly lost; checked studies trace under half to an unresolved V gene and leave the rest unexplained. The V and J calls and clone size are taken from that table; D and trimming were inferred from the DNA. The table for this sample lists about 120,000 clones; 70% to 80% of them were counted only once. The ten top clones hold about 2.5% of the sample.

CDR3 length: 14 amino acids, cysteine to phenylalanine. Only CDR3 DNA is held: 42 bases, read in frame from base 1. V trim: 3 bases; J trim: 3 bases; unmatched bases: 1. CDR1 and CDR2 are read off the germline V gene (reference sequence) as SEHNR and FQNEAQ. These data come from a study of cytomegalovirus exposure and HLA in healthy donors (dated by TCRdb to about 2017). With regard to the full study: According to an earlier analysis of 587 of the donors, some 170 million T cells yielded 100 million or so unique TCR beta sequences and 276 Gb of sequence data. An early release that covered 500 to 800 HLA-typed donors contained approximately 300 gigabases of sequencing data and some 87 million unique TCR sequences. Among the 398 genotyped donors, about 83% belonged to the genetic ancestry cluster associated with self-reported Caucasian donors. The study aimed to test whether signatures of past pathogen exposure could be identified by cataloging public T cell receptors. The T cell repertoires of roughly 660 subjects were profiled by immunosequencing and related to cytomegalovirus serostatus. In addition to the first cohort of approximately 670 subjects, a separate validation cohort of 120 different subjects was used. High-throughput TCR immunosequencing, statistical association of individual TCRs with disease status, and machine learning were combined to predict cytomegalovirus infection status. In a later analysis, previously published TCR beta repertoires from hundreds of donors were re-analyzed and high-resolution HLA genotyping was added so that TCR occurrence patterns could be studied. Rather than drawing on any new phenotypic data, the later analysis identified candidate immune exposures from TCR beta sequences and the way those sequences occurred across donors. An earlier analysis of 587 of the donors used high-throughput TCR beta sequencing to judge whether each TCR beta V gene segment behaved as functional or pseudogenic. Donor age, sex, ethnicity and CMV serostatus were collected together with the repertoire data. In a later genetic analysis, genome-wide SNP genotypes for about three fifths of the 666 donors were used, and that subset was treated as a discovery cohort. Every discovery cohort repertoire had been produced on one sequencing platform. HLA typing covered class I and class II loci at four-digit resolution. The number of donors typed differed by locus, with roughly 629-640 for A, B, C, DRB1 and DQB1, about 500 for DQA1, 600 to 610 for DPA1, and about 450 for DPB1. A few DR-DQ haplotypes were treated as single units for association and clustering because of strong linkage in the cohort. Across approximately 420 genotyped donors of the cohort, an average of roughly 250,000 unique TCR beta nucleotide sequences per donor were sequenced, and about a sixth of those sequences were non-productive.

The cohort consisted of approximately 690 healthy bone marrow donors. All cohort members were sampled while nominally healthy, although unrecorded immune exposures were likely present. The donor was CMV seropositive and belonged to the group of more than 250 seropositive cohort members. Every donor gave a peripheral blood sample, and the peripheral blood mononuclear cells from that sample were used for TCR beta sequencing. The Qiagen DNeasy Blood Extraction Kit was used to extract genomic DNA from the blood cell samples. The full study reports these points: Most TCR sequences were seen in very few donors, while some public TCRs were found in many individuals. Because counts were too low, more than 15 rarely observed V segments, including chromosome 9 orphons, were left out of the earlier analysis of 587 of the donors. A further reported finding was that TCR beta sequences accurately predicted the HLA-A and HLA-B alleles for most subjects in the first cohort. In vitro tests confirmed that a few of the cytomegalovirus-associated TCR beta chains recognize cytomegalovirus antigens. Sequencing depth was assumed to be roughly uniform across donors in the presence/absence analyses, though that assumption may not hold. Because HLA typing was unavailable for some donors at each locus, only the typed subset was used in association tests. Some IMGT-functional V segments, including TRBV6-2 and TRBV6-3, could not be distinguished by the 87-base-pair reads and were therefore excluded. A later analysis found that most CMV-associated TCR beta chains appeared HLA-restricted, with HLA associations seemingly driven largely by CMV exposure. The sequencing pipeline was judged likely to have produced a cluster of highly shared sequence variants as a technical artifact. A later genetic analysis associated a missense DCLRE1C variant with V-gene and J-gene trimming of TCR beta chains, and an independent cohort replicated the association. A later analysis found that TCR association rates varied across HLA loci, with DRB1 alleles showing the most associated TCRs and HLA-C alleles the fewest. Cytomegalovirus status was reported to be diagnosed by the classifier with high specificity and sensitivity in both the original and validation cohorts. For the cohort, immune exposure information was limited to CMV serostatus. In a later analysis, 16,951 TCR beta sequences were associated with specific HLA alleles at a false discovery rate of 0.05. In an earlier analysis of around 500 of the donors, most TCR beta V segments appeared in productive rearrangements about 90% or about 30% of the time, broadly matching IMGT annotations. Several of the top co-occurrence clusters appeared to be linked to parvovirus B19, influenza, CMV and Epstein-Barr virus, according to a later analysis. In this cohort, only TCR beta chains were sequenced, and detectable features were limited by the absence of alpha or paired-chain data. The authors suggested that the approach could potentially be generalized to other disease states and immunological phenotypes. In a later analysis, HLA-associated TCR beta chains were found to be more clonally expanded and to have lower generation probabilities than equally common non-associated chains. Linkage disequilibrium might explain the correlated functional status among segregating V segments, but an unknown experimental factor could not be ruled out. When HLA alleles, especially DR and DQ, strongly co-occurred, attributing TCR associations to individual alleles was difficult. Compared with the approximately 670-donor mean, donors in an Asian-associated ancestry cluster had fewer N-insertions in productive TCRs, according to a later genetic analysis. A total of about 180 TCR beta chains were listed by the study as associated with cytomegalovirus.

This TCR was sampled from a woman aged 40 to 50 in good health and CMV-seropositive. The specimen sequenced was PBMCs. This chain joins TRBV7-9 to TRBJ1-2; 10 of the junction bases match TRBD1. The nucleotide sequence is given as TGTGCCAGCAGCTTGGGACAGGGGCACTATGGCTACACCTTC. This sequence encodes CASSLGQGHYGYTF.